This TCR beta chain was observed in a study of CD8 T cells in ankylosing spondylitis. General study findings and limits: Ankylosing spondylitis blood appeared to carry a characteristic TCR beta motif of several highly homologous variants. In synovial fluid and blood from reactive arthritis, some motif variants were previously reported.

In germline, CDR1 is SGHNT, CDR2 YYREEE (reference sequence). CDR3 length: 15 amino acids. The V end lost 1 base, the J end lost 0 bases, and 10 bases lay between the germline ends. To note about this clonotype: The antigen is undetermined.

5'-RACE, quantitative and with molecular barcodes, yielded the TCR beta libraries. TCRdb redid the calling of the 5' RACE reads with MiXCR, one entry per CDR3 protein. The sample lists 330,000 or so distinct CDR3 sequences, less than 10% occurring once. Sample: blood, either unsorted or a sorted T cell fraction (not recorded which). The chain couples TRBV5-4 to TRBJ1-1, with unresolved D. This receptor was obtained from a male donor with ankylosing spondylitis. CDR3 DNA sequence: TGTGCCAGCAGCTTGTTCAGCGCACTGAACACTGAAGCTTTCTTT. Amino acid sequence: CASSLFSALNTEAFF.